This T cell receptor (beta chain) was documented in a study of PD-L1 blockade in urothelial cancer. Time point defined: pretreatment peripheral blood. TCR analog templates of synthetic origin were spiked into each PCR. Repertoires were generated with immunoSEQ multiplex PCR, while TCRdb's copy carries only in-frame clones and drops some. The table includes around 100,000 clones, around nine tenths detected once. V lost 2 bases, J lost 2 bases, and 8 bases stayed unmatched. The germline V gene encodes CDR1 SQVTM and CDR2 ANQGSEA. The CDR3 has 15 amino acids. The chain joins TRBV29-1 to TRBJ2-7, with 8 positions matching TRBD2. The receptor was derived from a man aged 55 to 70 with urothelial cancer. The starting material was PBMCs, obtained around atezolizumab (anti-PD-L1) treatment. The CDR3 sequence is CSVESPAGATYEQYF. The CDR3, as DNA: TGCAGCGTTGAAAGTCCAGCGGGAGCCACCTACGAGCAGTACTTC.